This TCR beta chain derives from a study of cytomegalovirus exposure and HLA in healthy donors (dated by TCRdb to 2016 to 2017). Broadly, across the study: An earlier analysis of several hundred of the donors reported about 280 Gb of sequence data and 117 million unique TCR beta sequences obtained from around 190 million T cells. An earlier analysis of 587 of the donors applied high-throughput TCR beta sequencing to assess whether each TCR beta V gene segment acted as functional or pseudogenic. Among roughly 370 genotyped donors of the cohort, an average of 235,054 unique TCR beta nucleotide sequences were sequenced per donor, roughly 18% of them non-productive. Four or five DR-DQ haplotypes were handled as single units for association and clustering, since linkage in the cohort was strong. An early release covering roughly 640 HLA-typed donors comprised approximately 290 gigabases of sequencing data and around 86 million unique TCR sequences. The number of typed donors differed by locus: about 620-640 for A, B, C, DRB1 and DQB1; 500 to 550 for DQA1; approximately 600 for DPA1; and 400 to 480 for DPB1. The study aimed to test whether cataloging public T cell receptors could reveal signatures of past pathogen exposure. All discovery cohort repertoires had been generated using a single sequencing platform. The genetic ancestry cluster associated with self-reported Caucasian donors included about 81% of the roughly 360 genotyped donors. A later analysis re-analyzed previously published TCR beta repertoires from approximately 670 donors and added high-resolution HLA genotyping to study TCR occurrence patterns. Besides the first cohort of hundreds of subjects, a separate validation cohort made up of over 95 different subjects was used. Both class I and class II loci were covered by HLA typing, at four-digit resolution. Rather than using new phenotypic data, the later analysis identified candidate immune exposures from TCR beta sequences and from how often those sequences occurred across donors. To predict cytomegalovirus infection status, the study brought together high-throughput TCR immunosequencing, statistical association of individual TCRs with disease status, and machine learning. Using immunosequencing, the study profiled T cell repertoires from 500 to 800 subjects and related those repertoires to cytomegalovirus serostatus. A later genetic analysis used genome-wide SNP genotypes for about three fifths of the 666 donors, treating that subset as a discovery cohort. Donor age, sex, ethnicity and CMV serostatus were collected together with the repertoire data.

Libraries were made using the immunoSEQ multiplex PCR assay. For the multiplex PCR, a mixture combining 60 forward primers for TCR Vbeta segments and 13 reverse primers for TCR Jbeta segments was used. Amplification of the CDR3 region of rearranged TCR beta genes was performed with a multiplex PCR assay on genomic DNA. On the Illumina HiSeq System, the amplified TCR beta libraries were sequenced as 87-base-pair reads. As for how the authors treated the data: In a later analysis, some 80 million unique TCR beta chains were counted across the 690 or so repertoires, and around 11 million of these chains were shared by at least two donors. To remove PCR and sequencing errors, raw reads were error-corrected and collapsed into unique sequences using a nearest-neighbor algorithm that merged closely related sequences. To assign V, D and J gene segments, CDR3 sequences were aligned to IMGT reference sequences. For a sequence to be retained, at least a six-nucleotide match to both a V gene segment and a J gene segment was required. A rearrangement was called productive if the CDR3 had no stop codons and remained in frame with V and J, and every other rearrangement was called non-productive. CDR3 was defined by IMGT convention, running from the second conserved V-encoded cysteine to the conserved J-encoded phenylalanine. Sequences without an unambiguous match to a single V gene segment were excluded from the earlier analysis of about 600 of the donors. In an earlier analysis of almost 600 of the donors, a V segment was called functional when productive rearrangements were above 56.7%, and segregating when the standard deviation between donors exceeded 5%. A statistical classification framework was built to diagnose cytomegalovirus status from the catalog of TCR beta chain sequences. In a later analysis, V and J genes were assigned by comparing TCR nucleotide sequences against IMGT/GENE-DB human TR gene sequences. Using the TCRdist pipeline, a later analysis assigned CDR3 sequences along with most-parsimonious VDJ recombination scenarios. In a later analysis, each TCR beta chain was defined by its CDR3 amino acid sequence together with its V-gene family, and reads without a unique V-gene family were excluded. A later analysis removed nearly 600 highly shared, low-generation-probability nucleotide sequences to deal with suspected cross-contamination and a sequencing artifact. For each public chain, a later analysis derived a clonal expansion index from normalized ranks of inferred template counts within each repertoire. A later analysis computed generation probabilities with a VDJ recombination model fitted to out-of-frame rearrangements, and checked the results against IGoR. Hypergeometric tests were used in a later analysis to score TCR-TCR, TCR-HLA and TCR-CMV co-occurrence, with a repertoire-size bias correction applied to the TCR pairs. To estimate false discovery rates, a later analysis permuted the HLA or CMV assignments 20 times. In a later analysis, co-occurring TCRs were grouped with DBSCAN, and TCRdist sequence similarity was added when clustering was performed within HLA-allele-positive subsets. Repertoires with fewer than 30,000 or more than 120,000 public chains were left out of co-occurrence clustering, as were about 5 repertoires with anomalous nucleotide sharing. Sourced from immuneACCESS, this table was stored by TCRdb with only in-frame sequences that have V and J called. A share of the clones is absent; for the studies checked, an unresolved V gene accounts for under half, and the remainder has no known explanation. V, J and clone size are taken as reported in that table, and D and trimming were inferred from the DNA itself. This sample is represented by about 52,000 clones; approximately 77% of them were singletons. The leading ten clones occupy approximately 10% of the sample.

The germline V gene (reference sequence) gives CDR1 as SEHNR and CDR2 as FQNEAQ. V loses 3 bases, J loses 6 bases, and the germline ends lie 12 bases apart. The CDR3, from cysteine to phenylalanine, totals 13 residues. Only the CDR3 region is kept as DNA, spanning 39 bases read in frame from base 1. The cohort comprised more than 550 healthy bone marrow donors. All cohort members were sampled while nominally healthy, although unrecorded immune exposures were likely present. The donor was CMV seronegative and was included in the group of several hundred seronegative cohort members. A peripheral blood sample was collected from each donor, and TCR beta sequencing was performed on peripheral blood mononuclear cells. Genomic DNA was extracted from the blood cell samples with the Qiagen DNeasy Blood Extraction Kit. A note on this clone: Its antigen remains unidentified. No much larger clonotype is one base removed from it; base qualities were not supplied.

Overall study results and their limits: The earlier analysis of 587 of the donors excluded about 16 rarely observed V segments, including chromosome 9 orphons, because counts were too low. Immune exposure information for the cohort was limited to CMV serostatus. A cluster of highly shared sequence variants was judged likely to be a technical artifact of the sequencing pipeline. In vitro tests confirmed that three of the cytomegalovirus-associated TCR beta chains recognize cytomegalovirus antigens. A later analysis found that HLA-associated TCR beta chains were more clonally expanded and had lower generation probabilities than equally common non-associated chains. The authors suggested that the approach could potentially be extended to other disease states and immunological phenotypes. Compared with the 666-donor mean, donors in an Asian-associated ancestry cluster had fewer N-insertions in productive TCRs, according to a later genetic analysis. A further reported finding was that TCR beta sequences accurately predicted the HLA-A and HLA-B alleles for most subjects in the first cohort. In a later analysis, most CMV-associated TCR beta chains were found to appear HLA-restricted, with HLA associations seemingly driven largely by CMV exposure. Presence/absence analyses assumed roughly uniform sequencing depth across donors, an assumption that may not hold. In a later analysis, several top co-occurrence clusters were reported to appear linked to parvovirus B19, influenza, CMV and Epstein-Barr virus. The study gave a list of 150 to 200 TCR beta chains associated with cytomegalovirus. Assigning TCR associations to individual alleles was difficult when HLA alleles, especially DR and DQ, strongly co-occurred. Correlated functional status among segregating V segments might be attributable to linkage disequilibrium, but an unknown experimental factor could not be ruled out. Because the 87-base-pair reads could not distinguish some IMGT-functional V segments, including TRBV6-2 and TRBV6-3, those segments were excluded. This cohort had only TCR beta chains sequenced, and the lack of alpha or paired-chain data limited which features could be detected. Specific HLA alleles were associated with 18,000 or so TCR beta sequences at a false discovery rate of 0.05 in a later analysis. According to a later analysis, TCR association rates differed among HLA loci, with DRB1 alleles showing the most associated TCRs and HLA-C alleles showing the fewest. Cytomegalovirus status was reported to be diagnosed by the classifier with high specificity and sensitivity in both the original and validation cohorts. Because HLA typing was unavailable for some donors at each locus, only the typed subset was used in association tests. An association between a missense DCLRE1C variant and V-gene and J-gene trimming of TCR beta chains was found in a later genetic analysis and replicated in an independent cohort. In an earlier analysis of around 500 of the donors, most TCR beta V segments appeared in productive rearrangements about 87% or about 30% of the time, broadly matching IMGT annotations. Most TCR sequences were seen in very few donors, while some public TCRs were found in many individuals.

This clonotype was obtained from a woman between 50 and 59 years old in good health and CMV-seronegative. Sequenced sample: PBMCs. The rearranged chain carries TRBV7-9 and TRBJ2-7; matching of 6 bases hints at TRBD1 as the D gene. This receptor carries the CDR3 CASSFFTGTEQYF. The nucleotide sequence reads TGTGCCAGCAGCTTTTTTACAGGGACCGAGCAGTACTTC.